The rows below give T cell receptor beta chains drawn from one sample of a study of PD-1 blockade in classical Hodgkin lymphoma. Method: immunoSEQ multiplex PCR; TCRdb's copy keeps in-frame clones and lacks some. In the table there are some 45,000 clones, roughly 90% of which are singletons. Sequenced material: peripheral blood mononuclear cells (PBMCs), taken at baseline. These receptors all stem from a human donor with classical Hodgkin lymphoma. The CDR3 runs from the conserved cysteine through the conserved F or W. Fields, in order: D gene, clone size, V gene, CDR3 protein. The D gene is left open where the match is weak. Clone size, where shown, is once, few, many, or a class for clones that have expanded.

TRBD1	NA	TRBV28	CASSGDRGRAEAFF
NA	NA	TRBV18	CASSPDSGVQPQHF
NA	NA	TRBV5-1	CASGPGGGRYEQYF
NA	NA	TRBV23-1	CASRDSVIYGYTF
NA	NA	TRBV11-3	CASSLDWRSEQYF
TRBD1	few	TRBV19	CASRTGWEEGFGYTF
NA	NA	TRBV19	CASSRAQTLNTEAFF
TRBD1	NA	TRBV9	CASSVGTGVYSNQPQHF
TRBD1	once	TRBV5-1	CASSSGQGWNTEAFF
NA	NA	TRBV11-2	CASSLVGIGAGGDEQYF
NA	NA	TRBV10-3	CAISEGENEQYF
NA	NA	TRBV27	CASSLYTGSIESPLHF
TRBD1	few	TRBV9	CASSVSAQGDQPQHF
NA	NA	TRBV28	CAITTGPPSTDTQYF
NA	NA	TRBV5-4	CASSGLGDGNTIYF
TRBD1	NA	TRBV5-1	CASSFAGTGGADTQYF
NA	NA	TRBV27	CASSWGGGIGELFF
NA	NA	TRBV7-2	CASSLSASGGEKLFF
NA	NA	TRBV29-1	CSGAWALSPEAFF
NA	NA	TRBV29-1	CSAGGDYGYTF
TRBD1	NA	TRBV14	CASSQDRGRFDEQFF
TRBD1	NA	TRBV6-6	CASSYSRQGAIGELFF
NA	NA	TRBV10-3	CAISESKRLINEQFF
TRBD1	NA	TRBV6-5	CASSYSGTGFYEQYF
NA	NA	TRBV12-5	CASADRPDSYNEQFF
NA	once	TRBV5-1	CASSLALTGRLNTEAFF
TRBD2	NA	TRBV9	CASSPGLAGVRDTQYF
NA	once	TRBV7-9	CASGGDATNEKLFF
NA	NA	TRBV27	CASSSQGGTQYF
TRBD1	NA	TRBV5-1	CASRWGQEPNTEAFF
NA	NA	TRBV5-1	CASSLIGSGAYEQYF
NA	once	TRBV11-3	CASSMAGSYEQYF
TRBD2	NA	TRBV5-1	CASSSGARPYF
TRBD2	NA	TRBV4-2	CASSHPGTSGTDTQYF
NA	NA	TRBV19	CASTEGGSSPLHF
NA	once	TRBV19	CASRRTETNYGYTF
NA	NA	TRBV6-1	CASSVVRGREQFF
TRBD2	NA	TRBV28	CASRTGLAESIYEQYF
NA	medium-sized	TRBV18	CASSPNRLGWDEQFF
TRBD2	NA	TRBV4-2	CASSQESPAGGPTDTQYF
TRBD2	NA	TRBV9	CASSVDGSGAAYEQYF
TRBD1	NA	TRBV5-1	CASSSMTGRTGELFF
NA	NA	TRBV5-1	CASSLDLRGAISNEKLFF
NA	NA	TRBV19	CATGGRLSDYGYTF